One sample yielded the 32 T cell receptor beta chains listed below, sequenced in a study of blood T cell repertoires in COVID-19. The data were produced by immunoSEQ multiplex PCR, yet TCRdb's version contains in-frame clones alone and is incomplete. The sample yields 310,000 or so clones, roughly 90% seen once. The sequenced sample was peripheral blood. All receptors come from a man aged 18-30 years who had recovered from COVID-19.

V usage is TRBV13 and J usage is TRBJ1-2, with 10 bases fitting TRBD1. The CDR3 totals 14 residues. CDR1 is PRHDT and CDR2 is FYEKMQ in the germline V gene (reference sequence). V shed 6 bases, J shed 5 bases, and the junction held 6 bases outside the gene matches. The CDR3 here is CASSHRQGAYGYTF. CDR3 DNA sequence: TGTGCCAGCAGTCACCGACAGGGGGCTTATGGCTACACCTTC.

The rearrangement joins TRBV6-5 to TRBJ2-1, with D maybe TRBD1 (5 bases). Trimming shortened V by 4 bases and J by 3 bases, and 10 bases separated the two germline ends. Germline lookup yields CDR1 MNHEY and CDR2 SVGAGI. This CDR3 comprises 14 residues. In DNA form, the CDR3 reads TGTGCCAGCAGTTCCCTTGACAGCTACAATGAGCAGTTCTTC. Translating gives CASSSLDSYNEQFF.

The rearrangement uses TRBV7-3 and TRBJ2-3; 9 nucleotides match TRBD2. The V gene's germline CDR1 is SGHTA and CDR2 FQGTGA. With V trimmed by 2 bases and J by 4 bases, 4 bases remained unmatched. The CDR3 contains 15 residues. The CDR3 sequence is CASSLGGRASDTQYF. The CDR3 DNA reads as TGTGCCAGCAGCTTAGGCGGGAGGGCCTCAGATACGCAGTATTTT.

This clone was seen just once. Additional DNA sequences in this sample encode the identical CDR3. The chain links TRBV6-5 to TRBJ2-7, with 12 positions matching TRBD2. Germline V gene data show CDR1 as MNHEY and CDR2 as SVGAGI. The CDR3 spans 14 residues. With V trimmed by 5 bases and J by 3 bases, 2 bases remained unmatched. The CDR3 loop is CASSRLAGDYEQYF. The CDR3 nucleotides are TGTGCCAGCAGTAGACTAGCGGGAGACTACGAGCAGTACTTC.

This clone was detected a few times. The CDR3 DNA reads as TGTGCCAGCAGTTTAACAGGCTACACTGAAGCTTTCTTT. Amino acid sequence: CASSLTGYTEAFF. The chain links TRBV2 to TRBJ1-1, with D perhaps TRBD1 (5 bases). CDR3 length equals 13 residues. Between the trimmed V and J ends, which lost 5 bases and 3 bases, there was a span of 10 bases. Germline V CDR1 and CDR2: SNHLY, FYNNEI. Complete variable domain (other parts from reference TRBV2 and TRBJ1-1): EPEVTQTPSHQVTQMGQEVILRCVPISNHLYFYWYRQILGQKVEFLVSFYNNEISEKSEIFDDQFSVERPDGSNFTLKIRSTKLEDSAMYFCASSLTGYTEAFFGQGTRLTVV.

This clone was recorded a few times. This chain joins TRBV6-5 and TRBJ1-1, with D tentatively TRBD1 (6 bases). V lost 6 bases, J lost 5 bases, and 16 bases lay in between. Germline CDR1 is MNHEY and CDR2 is SVGAGI. There are 14 residues in the CDR3. The CDR3 sequence: CASSSRRGMTEAFF. The CDR3 DNA is TGTGCCAGCAGCTCGCGCAGGGGAATGACTGAAGCTTTCTTT.

The chain uses TRBV5-6 and TRBJ2-7, with D possibly matching TRBD2 (5 bases). Between the trimmed V and J ends, which lost 4 bases and 6 bases, there was a span of 11 bases. CDR3 length: 12 amino acids. Germline CDR1 reads SGHDT; CDR2 reads YYEEEE. The CDR3 nucleotides read TGTGCCAGCAGCGCTGGGAGTGGCGAGCAGTACTTC. The encoded protein is CASSAGSGEQYF.

V gene TRBV28 combines with J gene TRBJ2-5; tentatively, D is TRBD2 (7 bases). V was cut by 4 bases and J by 4 bases, with 16 bases left in between. Germline lookup yields CDR1 MDHEN and CDR2 SYDVKM. The CDR3 sequence is 15 residues long. The CDR3 reads CASSSPSAGAETQYF. DNA of the CDR3: TGTGCCAGCAGTTCCCCCAGTGCGGGGGCAGAGACCCAGTACTTC.

This chain connects TRBV7-9 to TRBJ1-4; a weak D match, TRBD1 (6 bases). V lost 3 bases to trimming and J lost 0 bases, with 8 bases between them. Germline V gene sequence: CDR1 SEHNR, CDR2 FQNEAQ (reference sequence). CDR3 size: 15 residues. CDR3 bases: TGTGCCAGCAGCTTTGAGGGGGCAACTAATGAAAAACTGTTTTTT. As protein: CASSFEGATNEKLFF.

The rearrangement joins TRBV5-1 to TRBJ1-4, with 8 bases fitting TRBD1. Germline assignment: CDR1 SGHRS and CDR2 YFSETQ. This CDR3 spans 16 amino acids. The V gene end was trimmed by 1 base and the J gene end by 3 bases; junction bases not matched to a gene: 5. CDR3 bases: TGCGCCAGCAGCTTGACAGGGGGAAAAGCTAATGAAAAACTGTTTTTT. Translated: CASSLTGGKANEKLFF.

The J gene is TRBJ1-3, the V gene TRBV10-3; weak D call: TRBD1 (6 bases). The CDR3 covers 16 residues. The V end lost 3 bases, the J end lost 0 bases, and 12 bases lay between the germline ends. The germline gives CDR1 ENHRY, CDR2 SYGVKD. For the CDR3, the DNA is TGTGCCATCAGTGAATTGGGGGCACACTCTGGAAACACCATATATTTT. This codes for CAISELGAHSGNTIYF.

This clone was recorded only once. This chain uses TRBV16 with TRBJ1-5, with D tentatively TRBD1 (6 bases). In germline, CDR1 is KGHSY, CDR2 FQNENV. The CDR3 extends over 14 amino acids. V was cut by 2 bases and J by 4 bases, with 9 bases left in between. CDR3 loop: CASSQTQGNQPQHF. The CDR3 coding sequence is TGTGCCAGCAGCCAAACACAGGGAAATCAGCCCCAGCATTTT.

This chain joins TRBV2 and TRBJ1-6; TRBD1 matches 11 bases. This CDR3 region has 20 residues. The V gene end was trimmed by 6 bases and the J gene end by 8 bases; junction bases not matched to a gene: 21. Germline CDR1 and CDR2: SNHLY and FYNNEI. The CDR3 nucleotides are TGTGCCAGCAGCGGAAGCCTTACAGGACAGGGGGCGCCCCGTTATTCACCCCTCCACTTT. It translates to CASSGSLTGQGAPRYSPLHF.

The chain joins TRBV24-1 to TRBJ1-2; 8 bases line up with TRBD1. Per germline, CDR1 KGHDR and CDR2 SFDVKD. CDR3 length equals 14 residues. J lost 4 bases, V lost 2 bases, and 2 bases had no gene match. The CDR3 sequence: CATSDSDRGYGYTF. The CDR3 bases are TGTGCCACCAGTGATTCTGACAGGGGCTATGGCTACACCTTC.

This clone has a single count. V is TRBV7-2 and J is TRBJ1-6; D is uncertain. The V end was cut by 2 bases, the J end by 14 bases, with 13 bases between. This CDR3 contains 13 residues. The germline V gene encodes CDR1 SGHTA and CDR2 FQGNSA. CDR3 nucleotides: TGTGCCAGCAGCTTAATAAGAGAGGGTTCCCTCCACTTT. Encoded protein: CASSLIREGSLHF.

The chain is built from TRBV19 and TRBJ1-2; 9 nucleotides line up with TRBD1. The CDR3 has 15 residues. CDR1 LNHDA and CDR2 SQIVND come from the germline V gene (reference sequence). With V trimmed by 7 bases and J by 4 bases, 10 bases remained unmatched. The CDR3 DNA reads as TGTGCCAGTAATCCACTACAGGGGGCAGGCTATGGCTACACCTTC. Protein: CASNPLQGAGYGYTF.

This rearrangement joins TRBV4-3 to TRBJ1-3; D is unclear. Germline V gene data show CDR1 as LGHNA and CDR2 as YSLEER. This CDR3 is built from 15 residues. V gave up 4 bases and J gave up 4 bases, with 14 bases separating them. The CDR3 here is CASSPLEGAGNTIYF. The CDR3 bases are TGCGCCAGCAGCCCCCTCGAGGGAGCCGGAAACACCATATATTTT.

CDR3 protein: CATAGTSGTDTQYF. The CDR3 DNA follows: TGTGCCACGGCCGGGACTAGCGGCACAGATACGCAGTATTTT. The rearrangement uses TRBV15 and TRBJ2-3; 10 bases align to TRBD2. The junction had 4 bases not matched to a gene; V was cut back by 9 bases and J by 1 base. Per the germline V gene, CDR1 is LNHNV and CDR2 is YYDKDF (reference sequence). There are 14 residues in the CDR3.

V usage is TRBV3-1 (or the pseudogene TRBV3-2) and J usage is TRBJ1-2, with 8 bases aligning to TRBD1. The CDR3 extends over 15 amino acids. The germline V gene encodes CDR1 LGHDT and CDR2 YNNKEL (reference sequence). V shed 1 base and J 5 bases; nucleotides not matched to a gene: 6. The CDR3 is CASSQALTGVYGYTF. The CDR3 DNA is TGTGCCAGCAGCCAAGCCCTGACAGGGGTTTATGGCTACACCTTC.

V usage is TRBV3-1 (or the pseudogene TRBV3-2) and J usage is TRBJ1-2; 11 bases line up with TRBD1. This CDR3 is built from 16 residues. Trimming removed 4 bases from V and 3 bases from J; junction bases left unmatched: 7. CDR1 LGHDT and CDR2 YNNKEL come from the germline V gene (reference sequence). CDR3 sequence: CASSPTPGQGDYGYTF. The CDR3, as DNA: TGTGCCAGCAGCCCGACTCCGGGACAGGGGGACTATGGCTACACCTTC.

This clone was picked up one time. This chain connects TRBV4-1 to TRBJ2-3, with TRBD1 as a possible D gene (6 bases). This CDR3 comprises 16 residues. The V gene's germline CDR1 is MGHRA and CDR2 YSYEKL. V was cut by 1 base and J by 8 bases, with 19 bases left in between. CDR3 DNA: TGCGCCAGCAGCCAAGTCCCATCAGGGGCGACGGTTACGCAGTATTTT. Translation gives CASSQVPSGATVTQYF.

The chain links TRBV27 to TRBJ2-3, with D possibly matching TRBD1 (5 bases). CDR1 and CDR2 from the germline V gene are MNHEY and SMNVEV (reference sequence). Trimming removed 2 bases from V and 4 bases from J, with 19 bases in between. The CDR3 covers 17 residues. The CDR3 loop is CASSLRPRAGRPDTQYF. CDR3 coding DNA: TGTGCCAGCAGTTTACGTCCCAGGGCCGGCCGGCCAGATACGCAGTATTTT.

The chain recombines TRBV28 with TRBJ1-4; weak D call: TRBD1 (5 bases). Germline CDR1 is MDHEN and CDR2 is SYDVKM. V lost 5 bases and J lost 8, with 15 bases in between. The CDR3 runs 14 residues. CDR3 sequence: CASSGDSILEKLFF. CDR3 bases: TGTGCCAGCAGTGGCGACAGTATTCTGGAAAAACTGTTTTTT.

The chain recombines TRBV4-3 with TRBJ2-1, with 13 bases lining up with TRBD2. The V gene's germline CDR1 is LGHNA and CDR2 YSLEER. The CDR3 length is 17 residues. The junction had 3 bases not matched to a gene; V was cut back by 4 bases and J by 0 bases. The CDR3 here is CASSLRTSGGSYNEQFF. The CDR3, as DNA: TGCGCCAGCAGCCTCAGGACTAGCGGGGGCTCCTACAATGAGCAGTTCTTC.

The chain employs TRBV12-3 or TRBV12-4 and TRBJ2-1, with D perhaps matching TRBD1 (5 bases). Trimming shortened V by 1 base and J by 10 bases, and 8 bases separated the two germline ends. This CDR3 spans 12 amino acids. This CDR3 reads CASSLGGREQFF. Written as DNA, the CDR3 is TGTGCCAGCAGTTTAGGGGGCAGGGAGCAGTTCTTC.

This clone was picked up one time. This chain uses TRBV6-2 or TRBV6-3 with TRBJ2-7; 9 nucleotides match TRBD2. The V segment lost 2 bases and the J segment 3 bases; nucleotides outside the gene matches: 8. Per germline, CDR1 MNHEY and CDR2 SVGEGT. CDR3 length equals 16 residues. The CDR3 loop reads CASSYTRLAEFYEQYF. CDR3 nucleotide sequence: TGTGCCAGCAGTTACACCAGACTAGCGGAATTCTACGAGCAGTACTTC.

This clone was recorded once. V is TRBV5-6 and J is TRBJ2-5, with D possibly matching TRBD2 (6 bases). CDR3 length equals 17 residues. CDR1 is SGHDT, CDR2 YYEEEE, per germline. Trimming removed 0 bases from V and 5 bases from J, with 20 bases in between. CDR3 residues: CASSLAKVGGGAETQYF. In nucleotides, the CDR3 is TGTGCCAGCAGCTTGGCCAAGGTGGGAGGCGGGGCGGAGACCCAGTACTTC.

The chain carries TRBV19 and TRBJ2-4; D is uncertain. The V gene's germline CDR1 is LNHDA and CDR2 SQIVND (reference sequence). V shed 7 bases and J shed 6 bases, with 7 bases lying between them. This CDR3 is built from 11 residues. The CDR3 region has the DNA TGTGCCAGTATAACGGGAAACATTCAGTACTTC. Amino acids: CASITGNIQYF. Looking up the rest from reference TRBV19 and TRBJ2-4 gives the full variable domain: DGGITQSPKYLFRKEGQNVTLSCEQNLNHDAMYWYRQDPGQGLRLIYYSQIVNDFQKGDIAEGYSVSREKKESFPLTVTSAQKNPTAFYLCASITGNIQYFGAGTRLSVL.

V gene TRBV7-8 combines with J gene TRBJ2-3; D possibly corresponds to TRBD2 (6 bases). Per the germline V gene, CDR1 is SGHVS and CDR2 is FQNEAQ. This CDR3 spans 14 amino acids. The V end lost 3 bases, the J end lost 6 bases, and 13 bases lay between the germline ends. In nucleotides, the CDR3 is TGTGCCAGCAGCTTTGGGACTCTGAAGGATACGCAGTATTTT. It codes for CASSFGTLKDTQYF.

The CDR3 DNA follows: TGTGCCAGCAGCTCAACAGGGAACGCTGGAAACACCATATATTTT. Its protein is CASSSTGNAGNTIYF. The genes are TRBV7-6 and TRBJ1-3; D might be TRBD1 (6 bases). Germline V CDR1 and CDR2: SGHVS, FNYEAQ. Deletions cut 4 bases from V and 2 bases from J, with 12 bases between. The CDR3 covers 15 residues. Full variable domain (missing parts from reference TRBV7-6 and TRBJ1-3): GAGVSQSPRYKVTKRGQDVALRCDPISGHVSLYWYRQALGQGPEFLTYFNYEAQQDKSGLPNDRFSAERPEGSISTLTIQRTEQRDSAMYRCASSSTGNAGNTIYFGEGSWLTVV.

The chain is built from TRBV12-5 and TRBJ1-1; D gene unclear. V was shortened by 8 bases and J by 1 base, with 11 bases between the two germline ends. Germline CDR1 is LGHNT and CDR2 is FRNRAP. The CDR3 runs to 13 residues. CDR3 protein: CASYDSWNTEAFF. The CDR3 coding sequence is TGTGCTAGTTACGACTCTTGGAACACTGAAGCTTTCTTT.

This clone appeared a few times. Other DNA variants within this sample encode the same CDR3. This rearrangement joins TRBV5-1 to TRBJ2-7; 9 bases are a match to TRBD1. After removal of 0 bases from V and 2 bases from J, the junction contained 0 bases not matched to a gene. Germline V gene lookup returns CDR1 SGHRS and CDR2 YFSETQ. The length of the CDR3 is 14 residues. For the CDR3, the DNA is TGCGCCAGCAGCTTGGGACAGGGGGCCTACGAGCAGTACTTC. The encoded protein is CASSLGQGAYEQYF.